The clone carrying this T cell receptor (beta chain) was detected only a few times. With V trimmed by 4 bases and J by 4 bases, 7 bases remained unmatched. Germline values: CDR1 MNHEY, CDR2 SMNVEV (reference sequence). CDR3 length equals 15 residues. Original analysis: Researchers report that nucleated cell counts were estimated from reference gene primer amplification. Measured with immunoSEQ multiplex PCR; TCRdb has only the in-frame clones, and not every one. The V and J calls and the clone size are those of that table, but D and trimming were determined from the DNA. This table has 150,000 to 200,000 clones, about 89% appearing once. This specimen belongs to a study of blood T cell repertoires in COVID-19. The wider study: The United States, Italy and Spain supplied acute and convalescent COVID-19 samples. From T cells, B-cell-depleted T cells, or PBMCs came the material, which was cDNA or gDNA.

The specimen was peripheral blood. The chain uses TRBV27 and TRBJ1-2; 9 nucleotides line up with TRBD1. The TCR originated in a man aged 70 or older with acute or convalescent COVID-19. The CDR3, as DNA: TGTGCCAGCAGTTCCTGGGACAGGGAACTCTATGGCTACACCTTC. It translates to CASSSWDRELYGYTF.